A selection of T cell receptor beta chains follows, all from one sample in a study of T cell changes during pregnancy in multiple sclerosis. Using immunoSEQ multiplex PCR, the repertoire was profiled, and TCRdb retains in-frame clones only, with some absent. The table shows about 93,000 clones, with 85% to 95% occurring only once. Here the sequenced sample was peripheral blood, taken after pregnancy. These receptors were taken from a female donor with multiple sclerosis, enrolled in a pregnancy study. Each CDR3 is given with its conserved first and last residue. D genes are given only for firm matches. Clone size is not always given. Where it is, it says once, few, many or a class for expanded clones.

J | D | V | size | CDR3 | DNA
TRBJ2-1 | TRBD2 | TRBV5-4 | NA | CASSSSGGANEQFF | TGTGCCAGCAGCTCGAGCGGGGGAGCCAATGAGCAGTTCTTC
TRBJ2-3 | NA | TRBV6-4 | NA | CASSPWGGTTDTQYF | TGTGCCAGCAGCCCATGGGGCGGGACCACAGATACGCAGTATTTT
TRBJ2-3 | TRBD1 | TRBV7-3 | once | CASGTGQGFTDTQYF | TGTGCCAGCGGAACCGGACAGGGCTTCACAGATACGCAGTATTTT
TRBJ1-1 | NA | TRBV2 | NA | CASSGRRDTEAFF | TGTGCCAGCAGTGGTAGGAGAGACACTGAAGCTTTCTTT
TRBJ1-2 | NA | TRBV7-8 | NA | CASSLYGQIYGYTF | TGTGCCAGCAGCTTATATGGACAGATCTATGGCTACACCTTC
TRBJ1-2 | NA | TRBV5-6 | NA | CASSFTGSWSNNYGYTF | TGTGCCAGCAGCTTCACAGGGTCTTGGTCTAATAACTATGGCTACACCTTC
TRBJ2-4 | NA | TRBV18 | NA | CASSSTARDWPLLAKNIQYF | TGTGCCAGCTCTTCTACCGCGAGAGACTGGCCCTTATTAGCCAAAAACATTCAGTACTTC
TRBJ1-3 | TRBD1 | TRBV7-2 | NA | CASTTQGGSGGGNTIYF | TGTGCCAGCACCACGCAGGGGGGATCAGGAGGTGGAAACACCATATATTTT
TRBJ2-7 | NA | TRBV27 | NA | CASGGFVTYEQYF | TGTGCCAGCGGCGGGTTTGTCACCTACGAGCAGTACTTC
TRBJ2-7 | NA | TRBV5-1 | once | CASTQHALSGTNYEQYF | TGCGCCAGCACCCAGCACGCCCTTAGCGGAACAAACTACGAGCAGTACTTC
TRBJ2-1 | NA | TRBV27 | once | CASSVEVSYNEQFF | TGTGCCAGCAGCGTCGAGGTCTCCTACAATGAGCAGTTCTTC
TRBJ2-7 | TRBD1 | TRBV6-5 | NA | CASSYSADRGYEQYF | TGTGCCAGCAGTTACTCAGCGGACAGGGGCTACGAGCAGTACTTC
TRBJ2-1 | TRBD1 | TRBV10-3 | NA | CAISRTGGSEQFF | TGTGCCATCAGCCGGACAGGGGGCAGTGAGCAGTTCTTC
TRBJ1-4 | TRBD1 | TRBV14 | NA | CASSRDRASKLFF | TGTGCCAGCAGCCGGGACAGGGCAAGTAAACTGTTTTTT
TRBJ2-2 | TRBD1 | TRBV30 | NA | CAWSLGTGVGGAGELFF | TGTGCCTGGAGTTTAGGGACAGGGGTTGGTGGAGCCGGGGAGCTGTTTTTT
TRBJ1-1 | NA | TRBV5-1 | NA | CASSSPSPGTGATEAFF | TGCGCCAGCAGCTCCCCCTCACCTGGGACTGGTGCCACTGAAGCTTTCTTT
TRBJ1-2 | TRBD1 | TRBV30 | NA | CAWSVTRGQGYTF | TGTGCCTGGAGTGTAACCAGGGGGCAAGGCTACACCTTC
TRBJ2-6 | NA | TRBV23-1 | NA | CASSQLLGRLFSGANVLTF | TGCGCCAGCAGTCAACTTCTCGGCAGGCTATTCTCTGGGGCCAACGTCCTGACTTTC
TRBJ2-5 | NA | TRBV6-6 | NA | CASRDSGETQYF | TGTGCCAGCCGGGACTCCGGGGAGACCCAGTACTTC
TRBJ1-2 | NA | TRBV6-1 | NA | CASSEQGRSWDYGYTF | TGTGCCAGCAGCGAACAGGGTCGCTCCTGGGACTATGGCTACACCTTC
TRBJ1-2 | NA | TRBV6-5 | few | CASSRNGDYGYTF | TGTGCCAGCAGTCGCAACGGGGACTATGGCTACACCTTC
TRBJ1-2 | NA | TRBV4-3 | NA | CASSQDHREGGYTF | TGCGCCAGCAGCCAAGATCACCGGGAAGGCGGCTACACCTTC
TRBJ2-1 | TRBD2 | TRBV19 | NA | CASSIAKTGTSGSHEQFF | TGTGCCAGTAGTATAGCCAAAACCGGGACTAGCGGGAGTCATGAGCAGTTCTTC
TRBJ2-7 | TRBD2 | TRBV5-6 | NA | CASYGTSGSAEQYF | TGTGCCAGCTATGGGACTAGCGGGAGTGCCGAGCAGTACTTC